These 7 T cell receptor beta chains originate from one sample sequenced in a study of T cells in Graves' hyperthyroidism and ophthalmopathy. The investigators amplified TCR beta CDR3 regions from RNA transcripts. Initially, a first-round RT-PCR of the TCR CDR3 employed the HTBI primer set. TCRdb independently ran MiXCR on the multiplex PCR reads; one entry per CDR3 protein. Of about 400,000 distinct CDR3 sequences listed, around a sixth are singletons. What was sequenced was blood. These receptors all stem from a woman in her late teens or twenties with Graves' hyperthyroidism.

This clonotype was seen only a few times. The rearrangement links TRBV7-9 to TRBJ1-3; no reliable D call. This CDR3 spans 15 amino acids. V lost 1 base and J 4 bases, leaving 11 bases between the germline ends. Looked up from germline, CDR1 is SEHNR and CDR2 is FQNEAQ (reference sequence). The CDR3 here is CASSLEALDGNTIYF. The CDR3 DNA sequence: TGTGCCAGCAGCTTAGAGGCCCTCGACGGAAACACCATATATTTT.

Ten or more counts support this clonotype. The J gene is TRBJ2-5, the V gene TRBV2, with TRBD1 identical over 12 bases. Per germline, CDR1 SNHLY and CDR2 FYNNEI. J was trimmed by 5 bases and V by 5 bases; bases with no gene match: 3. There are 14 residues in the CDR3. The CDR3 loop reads CASSRDRGRETQYF. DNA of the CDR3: TGTGCCAGCAGTCGGGACAGGGGGCGCGAGACCCAGTACTTC.

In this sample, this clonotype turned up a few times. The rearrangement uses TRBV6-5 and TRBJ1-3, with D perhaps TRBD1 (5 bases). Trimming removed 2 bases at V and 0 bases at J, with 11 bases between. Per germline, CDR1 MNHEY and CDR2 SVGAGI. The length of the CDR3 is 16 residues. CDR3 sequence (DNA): TGTGCCAGCAGTTACGACAGAAAAACCTCTGGAAACACCATATATTTT. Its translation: CASSYDRKTSGNTIYF.

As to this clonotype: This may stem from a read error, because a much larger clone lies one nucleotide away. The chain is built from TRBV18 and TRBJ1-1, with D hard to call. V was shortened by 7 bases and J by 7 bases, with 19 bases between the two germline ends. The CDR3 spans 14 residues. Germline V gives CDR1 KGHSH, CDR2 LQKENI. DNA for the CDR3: TGTGCCAGCTTACTTACAAGGGATCTCGATGAAGCTTTCTTT. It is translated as CASLLTRDLDEAFF.

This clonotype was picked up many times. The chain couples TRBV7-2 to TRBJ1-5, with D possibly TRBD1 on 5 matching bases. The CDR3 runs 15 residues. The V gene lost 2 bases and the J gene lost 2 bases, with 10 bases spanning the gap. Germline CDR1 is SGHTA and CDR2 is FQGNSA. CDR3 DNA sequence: TGTGCCAGCAGCTTACGGGGCCAGGGCAATCAGCCCCAGCATTTT. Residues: CASSLRGQGNQPQHF.

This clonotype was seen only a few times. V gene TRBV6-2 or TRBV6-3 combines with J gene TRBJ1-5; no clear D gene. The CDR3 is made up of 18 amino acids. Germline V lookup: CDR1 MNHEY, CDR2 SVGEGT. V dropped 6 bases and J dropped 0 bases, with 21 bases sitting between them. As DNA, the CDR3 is TGTGCCAGCAGGGACGCGGGTCATACTTTAAGTAGCAATCAGCCCCAGCATTTT. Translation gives CASRDAGHTLSSNQPQHF.

CDR3 bases: TGTGCCACCAGTGATTCCCTTCAGGACAGGGGAGGTCCCAATGAGCAGTTCTTC. Translation: CATSDSLQDRGGPNEQFF. The chain couples TRBV24-1 to TRBJ2-1, with 9 bases fitting TRBD1. Trimming removed 2 bases from V and 6 bases from J; junction bases left unmatched: 13. The CDR3 runs to 18 residues. Germline CDR1 reads KGHDR; CDR2 reads SFDVKD.